A selection of T cell receptor beta chains follows, all from one sample in a study of cytomegalovirus exposure and HLA in healthy donors. Assay used: immunoSEQ multiplex PCR; TCRdb lists only in-frame clones, some missing. This repertoire shows about 190,000 clones, about 77% found once; its top ten account for about 4.4%. Material: PBMCs. These receptors came from a man aged 25-45 years in good health and CMV-seropositive. Each CDR3 is given with its conserved first and last residue. Fields, in order: D gene, V gene, J gene, clone size, CDR3 protein, CDR3 DNA. D genes are given only for firm matches. Size is omitted from some rows. Given values are once, few, many or a class for expanded clones.

-	TRBV9	TRBJ1-3	-	CASSVAGGGAGNTIYF	TGTGCCAGCAGCGTAGCTGGGGGGGGCGCTGGAAACACCATATATTTT
TRBD2	TRBV7-9	TRBJ2-3	once	CASSLSGGVRDTQYF	TGTGCCAGCAGCTTAAGCGGGGGGGTTAGAGATACGCAGTATTTT
TRBD2	TRBV18	TRBJ2-5	-	CASSLGTSGSETQYF	TGTGCCAGCTCACTTGGGACTAGCGGGAGTGAGACCCAGTACTTC
TRBD1	TRBV7-3	TRBJ2-7	-	CASSLNTGGSGEQYF	TGTGCCAGCAGCTTAAATACAGGGGGGTCGGGAGAGCAGTACTTC
-	TRBV19	TRBJ2-7	-	CASSIAGSSYEQYF	TGTGCCAGTAGTATCGCCGGGTCTTCCTACGAGCAGTACTTC
TRBD2	TRBV13	TRBJ2-2	-	CASSLPSGSLNTGELFF	TGTGCCAGCAGCTTACCTAGCGGGAGTCTAAACACCGGGGAGCTGTTTTTT
TRBD1	TRBV7-3	TRBJ1-1	few	CASSSRGQGTGEAFF	TGTGCCAGCAGCTCGAGGGGACAGGGGACTGGGGAAGCTTTCTTT
TRBD1	TRBV4-1	TRBJ1-2	few	CASSQAPGQEGGYTF	TGCGCCAGCAGCCAAGCCCCGGGACAGGAGGGTGGCTACACCTTC
-	TRBV19	TRBJ1-5	-	CASTTAGFGNQPQHF	TGTGCCAGTACCACCGCGGGGTTCGGGAATCAGCCCCAGCATTTT
-	TRBV29-1	TRBJ1-3	-	CSVEPEAGGGNTIYF	TGCAGCGTTGAGCCGGAGGCGGGAGGTGGAAACACCATATATTTT
-	TRBV7-2	TRBJ2-3	once	CASSLALATDTQYF	TGTGCCAGCAGCTTAGCGTTAGCAACAGATACGCAGTATTTT
TRBD1	TRBV14	TRBJ2-5	once	CASSQTGQGGGTQYF	TGTGCCAGCAGCCAGACGGGACAGGGCGGCGGGACCCAGTACTTC
-	TRBV9	TRBJ1-6	-	CASSVGPGNSPLHF	TGTGCCAGCAGCGTAGGCCCAGGGAATTCACCCCTCCACTTT
TRBD2	TRBV4-3	TRBJ2-7	-	CASSQGTSGTYEQYF	TGCGCCAGCAGCCAAGGGACTAGCGGGACCTACGAGCAGTACTTC
-	TRBV19	TRBJ2-2	-	CASTLRGDLPGELFF	TGTGCCAGTACCCTCAGGGGGGATCTCCCCGGGGAGCTGTTTTTT
TRBD1	TRBV5-1	TRBJ2-7	-	CASSPWTGGDRYEQYF	TGCGCCAGCAGCCCGTGGACAGGGGGGGATCGGTACGAGCAGTACTTC
-	TRBV5-1	TRBJ2-3	-	CASSLGRGRADTQYF	TGCGCCAGCAGCTTAGGGCGGGGTAGGGCAGATACGCAGTATTTT
-	TRBV7-9	TRBJ1-1	-	CASAKGRGNTEAFF	TGTGCCAGTGCAAAAGGACGGGGGAACACTGAAGCTTTCTTT
TRBD1	TRBV5-1	TRBJ2-7	-	CASRRGGDEQYF	TGCGCCAGCAGGAGAGGGGGCGACGAGCAGTACTTC
-	TRBV6-6	TRBJ1-4	once	CASSYRKGADEKLFF	TGTGCCAGCAGTTACCGTAAAGGGGCAGATGAAAAACTGTTTTTT
-	TRBV4-2	TRBJ1-1	-	CASSQDPGVMNTEAFF	TGTGCCAGCAGCCAAGATCCGGGGGTCATGAACACTGAAGCTTTCTTT
TRBD1	TRBV7-3	TRBJ2-3	-	CASSSAPGQGTQYF	TGTGCCAGCAGCTCTGCCCCGGGACAGGGTACGCAGTATTTT
TRBD1	TRBV11-2	TRBJ1-1	-	CASSHNQGTGNTEAFF	TGTGCCAGCAGCCATAACCAAGGGACAGGTAACACTGAAGCTTTCTTT
-	TRBV2	TRBJ2-5	few	CASRPVREETQYF	TGTGCCAGCAGGCCAGTGAGGGAAGAGACCCAGTACTTC
-	TRBV6-1	TRBJ1-1	-	CASSGQRNTEAFF	TGTGCCAGCAGTGGACAGAGGAACACTGAAGCTTTCTTT
-	TRBV9	TRBJ2-2	-	CASSPPGLNTGELFF	TGTGCCAGCAGCCCCCCGGGACTTAACACCGGGGAGCTGTTTTTT
TRBD2	TRBV5-1	TRBJ2-3	few	CASSRMRESTDTQYF	TGCGCCAGCAGCCGGATGCGGGAGTCCACAGATACGCAGTATTTT
TRBD1	TRBV6-6	TRBJ1-2	-	CASSPQGALPDGYTF	TGTGCCAGCAGCCCACAGGGGGCGCTTCCCGATGGCTACACCTTC
-	TRBV11-2	TRBJ1-3	-	CASSLEVEGGGSGNTIYF	TGTGCCAGCAGCTTAGAGGTGGAAGGGGGGGGTTCTGGAAACACCATATATTTT
-	TRBV5-1	TRBJ1-6	-	CASSLDGVSDSPLHF	TGCGCCAGCAGCTTAGACGGGGTTTCGGATTCACCCCTCCACTTT
TRBD1	TRBV5-1	TRBJ1-4	-	CASSQDRAGANEKLFF	TGCGCCAGCAGCCAAGACAGGGCCGGGGCTAATGAAAAACTGTTTTTT
TRBD1	TRBV27	TRBJ2-1	-	CASTSGPGTVNEQFF	TGTGCCAGCACCTCAGGCCCAGGGACAGTCAATGAGCAGTTCTTC
-	TRBV7-3	TRBJ1-2	-	CASNIGRGGYTF	TGTGCCAGCAATATAGGGAGAGGTGGCTACACCTTC
TRBD2	TRBV4-2	TRBJ2-1	-	CASSLSGRATYNEQFF	TGTGCCAGCAGCCTAAGCGGGAGGGCCACCTACAATGAGCAGTTCTTC
TRBD2	TRBV19	TRBJ2-7	-	CASSPSGGPPLNEQYF	TGTGCCAGTAGTCCTAGCGGGGGGCCTCCTCTGAACGAGCAGTACTTC
-	TRBV7-9	TRBJ1-4	-	CSSSLRGINEKLFF	TGTTCCAGCAGCTTAAGAGGGATAAATGAAAAACTGTTTTTT
TRBD1	TRBV27	TRBJ1-4	-	CASRGGQGRANNEKLFF	TGTGCCAGCAGAGGAGGACAGGGGAGGGCGAATAATGAAAAACTGTTTTTT
TRBD1	TRBV19	TRBJ1-1	-	CASSPGGPTEAFF	TGTGCCAGTAGCCCAGGGGGCCCCACTGAAGCTTTCTTT
-	TRBV4-3	TRBJ2-5	-	CASSHPGHTETQYF	TGCGCCAGCAGCCATCCGGGACATACGGAGACCCAGTACTTC
TRBD2	TRBV6-5	TRBJ2-1	-	CASSSSGTRNEQFF	TGTGCCAGCAGTTCGTCCGGGACTAGAAATGAGCAGTTCTTC
-	TRBV7-3	TRBJ2-7	-	CASSLVTTVEQYF	TGTGCCAGCAGCTTAGTGACGACTGTCGAGCAGTACTTC
-	TRBV12-5	TRBJ1-1	-	CASGRGRNTEAFF	TGTGCTAGTGGTAGGGGAAGGAACACTGAAGCTTTCTTT
-	TRBV7-2	TRBJ2-7	-	CASSFGAEQYF	TGTGCCAGCAGCTTCGGAGCGGAGCAGTACTTC
-	TRBV2	TRBJ1-2	-	CASSERQGLGYTF	TGTGCCAGCAGTGAGAGGCAGGGATTGGGCTACACCTTC
TRBD1	TRBV7-9	TRBJ2-7	-	CSSSSVGTAFGEQYF	TGTTCCAGCAGCTCCGTCGGGACAGCCTTCGGCGAGCAGTACTTC
-	TRBV6-1	TRBJ2-5	few	CASSEWGTQRTQETQYF	TGTGCCAGCAGTGAATGGGGGACACAAAGGACCCAAGAGACCCAGTACTTC
-	TRBV7-7	TRBJ2-1	-	CASSPRGASSYNEQFF	TGTGCTAGCAGCCCCCGGGGGGCGAGCTCCTACAATGAGCAGTTCTTC
TRBD1	TRBV7-9	TRBJ2-1	-	CASSSPGTGFDEQFF	TGTGCCAGCAGCTCTCCCGGGACAGGGTTCGATGAGCAGTTCTTC